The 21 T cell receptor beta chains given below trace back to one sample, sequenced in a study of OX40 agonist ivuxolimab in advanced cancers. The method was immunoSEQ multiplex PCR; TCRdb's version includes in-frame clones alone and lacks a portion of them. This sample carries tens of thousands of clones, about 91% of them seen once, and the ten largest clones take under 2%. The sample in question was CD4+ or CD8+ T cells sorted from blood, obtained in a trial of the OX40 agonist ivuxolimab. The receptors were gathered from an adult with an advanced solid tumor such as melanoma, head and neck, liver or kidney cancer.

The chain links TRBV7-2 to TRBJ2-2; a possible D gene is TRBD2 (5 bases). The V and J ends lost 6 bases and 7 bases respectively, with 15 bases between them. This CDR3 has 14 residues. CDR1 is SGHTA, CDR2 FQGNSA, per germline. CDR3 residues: CASRRTHLGGELFF. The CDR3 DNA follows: TGTGCCAGCAGGCGGACTCACTTAGGCGGGGAGCTGTTTTTT. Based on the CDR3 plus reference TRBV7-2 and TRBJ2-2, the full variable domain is GAGVSQSPSNKVTEKGKDVELRCDPISGHTALYWYRQSLGQGLEFLIYFQGNSAPDKSGLPSDRFSAERTGGSVSTLTIQRTQQEDSAVYLCASRRTHLGGELFFGEGSRLTVL.

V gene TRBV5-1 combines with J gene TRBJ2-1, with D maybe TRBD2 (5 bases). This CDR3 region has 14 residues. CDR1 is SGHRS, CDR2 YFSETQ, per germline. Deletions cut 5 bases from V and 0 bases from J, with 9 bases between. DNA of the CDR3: TGCGCCAGCAGTTACCGGGACTCCTACAATGAGCAGTTCTTC. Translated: CASSYRDSYNEQFF.

Here the CDR3 reads CASSQQLSGTQYF. The CDR3 bases are TGCGCCAGCAGCCAACAGCTCTCGGGTACGCAGTATTTT. This chain links TRBV4-3 with TRBJ2-3, with unresolved D. The CDR3 is 13 amino acids. Per germline, CDR1 LGHNA and CDR2 YSLEER. V shed 2 bases and J shed 8 bases, with 11 bases lying between them.

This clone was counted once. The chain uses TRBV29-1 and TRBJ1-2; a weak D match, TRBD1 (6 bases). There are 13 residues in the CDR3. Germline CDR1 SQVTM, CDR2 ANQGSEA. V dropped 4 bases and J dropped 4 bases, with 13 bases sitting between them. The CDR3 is CSVGSGGAYGYTF. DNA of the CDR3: TGCAGCGTTGGATCGGGGGGCGCCTATGGCTACACCTTC. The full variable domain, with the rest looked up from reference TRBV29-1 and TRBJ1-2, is SAVISQKPSRDICQRGTSLTIQCQVDSQVTMMFWYRQQPGQSLTLIATANQGSEATYESGFVIDKFPISRPNLTFSTLTVSNMSPEDSSIYLCSVGSGGAYGYTFGSGTRLTVV.

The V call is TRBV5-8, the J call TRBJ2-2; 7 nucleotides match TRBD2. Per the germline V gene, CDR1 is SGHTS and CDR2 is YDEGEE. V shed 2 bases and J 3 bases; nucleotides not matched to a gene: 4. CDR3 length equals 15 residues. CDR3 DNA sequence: TGTGCCAGCAGCTTAGCGGGGAGAGACACCGGGGAGCTGTTTTTT. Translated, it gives CASSLAGRDTGELFF.

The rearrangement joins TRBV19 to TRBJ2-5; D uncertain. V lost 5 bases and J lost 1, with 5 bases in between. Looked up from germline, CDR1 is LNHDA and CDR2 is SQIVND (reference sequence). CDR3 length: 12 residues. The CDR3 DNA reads TGTGCCAGTAGTGGGTTCCAAGAGACCCAGTACTTC. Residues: CASSGFQETQYF. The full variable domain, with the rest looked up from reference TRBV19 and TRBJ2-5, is DGGITQSPKYLFRKEGQNVTLSCEQNLNHDAMYWYRQDPGQGLRLIYYSQIVNDFQKGDIAEGYSVSREKKESFPLTVTSAQKNPTAFYLCASSGFQETQYFGPGTRLLVL.

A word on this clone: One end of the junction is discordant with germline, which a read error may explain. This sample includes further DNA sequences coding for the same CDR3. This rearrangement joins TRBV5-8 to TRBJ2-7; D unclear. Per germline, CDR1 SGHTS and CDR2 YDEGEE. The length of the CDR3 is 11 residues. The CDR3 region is CASSFAYEQYF. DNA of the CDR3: TGTGCCAGCAGCTTCGCCTACGAGCAGTACTTT.

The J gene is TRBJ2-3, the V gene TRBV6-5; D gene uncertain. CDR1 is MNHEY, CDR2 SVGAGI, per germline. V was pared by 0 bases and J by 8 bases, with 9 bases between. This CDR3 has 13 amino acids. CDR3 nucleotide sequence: TGTGCCAGCAGTTACTCCTGGAGAGGTACGCAGTATTTT. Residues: CASSYSWRGTQYF.

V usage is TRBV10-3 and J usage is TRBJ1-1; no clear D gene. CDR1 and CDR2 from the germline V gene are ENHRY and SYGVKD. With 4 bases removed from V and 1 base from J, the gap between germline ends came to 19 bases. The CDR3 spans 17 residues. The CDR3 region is CAISALAAGAGNTEAFF. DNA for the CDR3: TGTGCCATCAGTGCGCTCGCAGCTGGAGCAGGGAACACTGAAGCTTTCTTT.

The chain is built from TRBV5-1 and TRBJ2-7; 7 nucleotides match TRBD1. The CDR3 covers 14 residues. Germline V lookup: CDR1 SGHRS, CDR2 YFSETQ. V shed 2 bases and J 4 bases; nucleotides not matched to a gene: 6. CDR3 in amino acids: CASSLGDRSYEQYF. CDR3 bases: TGCGCCAGCAGCTTAGGGGACAGATCGTACGAGCAGTACTTC.

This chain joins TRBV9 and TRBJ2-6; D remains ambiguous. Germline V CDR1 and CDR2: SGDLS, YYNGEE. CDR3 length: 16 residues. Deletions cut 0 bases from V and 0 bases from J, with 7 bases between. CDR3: CASSVASASGANVLTF. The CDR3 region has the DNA TGTGCCAGCAGCGTAGCCTCGGCCTCTGGGGCCAACGTCCTGACTTTC.

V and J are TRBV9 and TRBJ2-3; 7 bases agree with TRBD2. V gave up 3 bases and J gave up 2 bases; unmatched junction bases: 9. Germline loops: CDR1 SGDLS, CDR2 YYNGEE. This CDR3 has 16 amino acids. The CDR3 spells CASSASRAGTTDTQYF. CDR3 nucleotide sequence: TGTGCCAGCAGCGCCTCACGAGCGGGGACCACAGATACGCAGTATTTT.

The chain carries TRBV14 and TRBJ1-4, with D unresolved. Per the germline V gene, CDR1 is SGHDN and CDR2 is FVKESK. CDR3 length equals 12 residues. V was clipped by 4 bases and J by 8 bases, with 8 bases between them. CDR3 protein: CASSPDREKLFF. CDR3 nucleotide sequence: TGTGCCAGCAGCCCCGACCGCGAAAAACTGTTTTTT.

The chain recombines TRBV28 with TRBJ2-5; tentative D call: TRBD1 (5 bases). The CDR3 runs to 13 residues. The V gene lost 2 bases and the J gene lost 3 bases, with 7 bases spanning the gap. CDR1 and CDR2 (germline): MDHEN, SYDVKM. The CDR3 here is CASSLTREETQYF. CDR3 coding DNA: TGTGCCAGCAGTTTAACCAGGGAAGAGACCCAGTACTTC.

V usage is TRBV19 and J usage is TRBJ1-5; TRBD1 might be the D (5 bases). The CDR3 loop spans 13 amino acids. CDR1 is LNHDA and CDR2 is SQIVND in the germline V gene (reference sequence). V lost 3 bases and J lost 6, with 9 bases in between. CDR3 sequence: CASSMEGTQPQHF. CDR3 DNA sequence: TGTGCCAGTAGTATGGAGGGGACTCAGCCCCAGCATTTT. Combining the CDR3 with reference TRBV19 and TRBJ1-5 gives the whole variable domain DGGITQSPKYLFRKEGQNVTLSCEQNLNHDAMYWYRQDPGQGLRLIYYSQIVNDFQKGDIAEGYSVSREKKESFPLTVTSAQKNPTAFYLCASSMEGTQPQHFGDGTRLSIL.

CDR3 nucleotides: TGTGCCAGCAGTTTATTTCGTCGCAGCGATAGCAATCAGCCCCAGCATTTT. This sequence encodes CASSLFRRSDSNQPQHF. The V and J genes are TRBV28 and TRBJ1-5; D not certain. The CDR3 has 17 amino acids. The ends were cut back, 1 base at V and 0 bases at J, with 13 bases in the middle. Germline CDR1 MDHEN, CDR2 SYDVKM.

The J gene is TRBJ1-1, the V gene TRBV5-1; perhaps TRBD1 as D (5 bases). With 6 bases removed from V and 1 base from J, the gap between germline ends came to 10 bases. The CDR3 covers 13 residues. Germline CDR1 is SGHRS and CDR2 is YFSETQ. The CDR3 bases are TGCGCCAGCAAGAGGGACGGGAACACTGAAGCTTTCTTT. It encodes CASKRDGNTEAFF.

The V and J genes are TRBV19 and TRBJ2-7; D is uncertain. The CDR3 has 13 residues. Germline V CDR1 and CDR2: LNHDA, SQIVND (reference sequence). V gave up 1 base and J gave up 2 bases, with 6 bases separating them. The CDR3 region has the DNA TGTGCCAGTAGTATAGGGCGAACCTACGAGCAGTACTTC. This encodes CASSIGRTYEQYF.

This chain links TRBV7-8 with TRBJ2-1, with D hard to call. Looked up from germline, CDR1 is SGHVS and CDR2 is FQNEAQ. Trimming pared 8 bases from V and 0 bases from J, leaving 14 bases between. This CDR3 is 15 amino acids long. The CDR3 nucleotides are TGTGCCAGCCACAAGACTGAAAACTCCTACAATGAGCAGTTCTTC. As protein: CASHKTENSYNEQFF.

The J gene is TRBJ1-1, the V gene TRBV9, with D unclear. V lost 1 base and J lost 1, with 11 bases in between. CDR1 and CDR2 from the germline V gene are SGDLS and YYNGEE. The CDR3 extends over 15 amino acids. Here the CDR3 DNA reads TGTGCCAGCAGCGTATCTCCGATGCCGAACACTGAAGCTTTCTTT. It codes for CASSVSPMPNTEAFF.

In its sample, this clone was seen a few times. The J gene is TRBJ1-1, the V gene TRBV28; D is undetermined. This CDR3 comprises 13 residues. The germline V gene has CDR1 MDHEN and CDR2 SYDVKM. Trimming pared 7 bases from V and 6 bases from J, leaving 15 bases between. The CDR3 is CASTTPVRAEAFF. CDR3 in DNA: TGTGCCAGCACCACCCCCGTTAGGGCTGAAGCTTTCTTT.